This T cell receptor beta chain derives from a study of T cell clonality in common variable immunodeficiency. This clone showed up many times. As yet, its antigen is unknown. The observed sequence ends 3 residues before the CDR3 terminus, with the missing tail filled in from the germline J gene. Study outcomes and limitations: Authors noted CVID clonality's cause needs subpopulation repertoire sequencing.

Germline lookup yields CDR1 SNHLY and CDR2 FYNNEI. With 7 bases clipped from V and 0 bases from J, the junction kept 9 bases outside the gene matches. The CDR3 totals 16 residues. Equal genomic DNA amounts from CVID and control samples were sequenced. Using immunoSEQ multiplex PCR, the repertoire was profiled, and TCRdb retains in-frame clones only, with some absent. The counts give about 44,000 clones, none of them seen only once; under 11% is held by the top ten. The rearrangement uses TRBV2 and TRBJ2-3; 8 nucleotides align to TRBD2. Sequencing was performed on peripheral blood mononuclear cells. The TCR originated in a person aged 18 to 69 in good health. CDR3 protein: CASKDRAGASTDTQYF. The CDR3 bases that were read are TGTGCCAGCAAGGACCGAGCGGGAGCTAGCACAGATACG.